One and the same sample provided the 9 T cell receptor beta chains below, sequenced in a study of vaccination effects on CD4 cells after COVID-19. The antigens of these receptors remain unknown. The repertoire was sequenced with immunoSEQ multiplex PCR; TCRdb's copy has only in-frame clones and lacks some. The sample contains more than 60,000 clones, around 69% of which appear only once. Isolation of CD4+ T cells took place after approximately ten days of culture. All participants had two doses of either the BNT162b2 or mRNA-1273 vaccine. This specimen was CD4+ T cells from PBMCs cultured without peptide, taken after COVID-19 vaccination. The receptors originated from a human donor who received a COVID-19 vaccine.

Only a few counts were recorded for this clone. This chain uses TRBV5-1 with TRBJ1-2; 8 nucleotides line up with TRBD1. The germline CDR1 and CDR2 sequences are SGHRS and YFSETQ. V gave up 0 bases and J gave up 7 bases; unmatched junction bases: 2. The CDR3 contains 13 residues. CDR3 bases: TGCGCCAGCAGCTTGGACAGGGGGTCTGGCTACACCTTC. Translating it yields CASSLDRGSGYTF. Supplemented by reference TRBV5-1 and TRBJ1-2, the full variable domain reads KAGVTQTPRYLIKTRGQQVTLSCSPISGHRSVSWYQQTPGQGLQFLFEYFSETQRNKGNFPGRFSGRQFSNSRSEMNVSTLELGDSALYLCASSLDRGSGYTFGSGTRLTVV.

The V gene is TRBV2, the J gene TRBJ1-3; D remains unclear. Looked up from germline, CDR1 is SNHLY and CDR2 is FYNNEI. V was shortened by 10 bases and J by 0 bases, with 10 bases between the two germline ends. The CDR3 is 13 amino acids. Written as DNA, the CDR3 is TGTGCCAACAAGCAAAGCTCTGGAAACACCATATATTTT. It translates to CANKQSSGNTIYF.

The chain joins TRBV6-6 to TRBJ1-2, with D uncertain. This CDR3 has 16 amino acids. Germline V gene lookup returns CDR1 MNHNY and CDR2 SVGAGI (reference sequence). The ends were cut back, 7 bases at V and 7 bases at J, with 25 bases in the middle. The CDR3 is CASTPLPTLAVGGYTF. The DNA of the CDR3 is TGTGCCAGCACCCCCCTCCCCACGCTCGCGGTGGGTGGCTACACCTTC.

In DNA form, the CDR3 reads TGTGCCAGCAGCCGGACAATGGATGAAGCTTTCTTT. Residues: CASSRTMDEAFF. The V gene is TRBV7-9, the J gene TRBJ1-1; D may be TRBD1 (5 bases). V lost 5 bases and J 7 bases, leaving 11 bases between the germline ends. This CDR3 is 12 amino acids long. The germline CDR1 and CDR2 sequences are SEHNR and FQNEAQ (reference sequence).

J is TRBJ1-2 and V is TRBV6-5, with TRBD1 matching over 8 bases. The CDR3 runs 13 residues. Germline-derived CDR1 and CDR2 are MNHEY and SVGAGI. V lost 6 bases and J lost 3; bases outside the gene matches: 3. CDR3 nucleotide sequence: TGTGCCAGCAGGACAGGGGTAGACTATGGCTACACCTTC. Its protein is CASRTGVDYGYTF.

The rearrangement joins TRBV6-5 to TRBJ2-1; D not resolved. Trimming pared 0 bases from V and 3 bases from J, leaving 9 bases between. Germline V lookup: CDR1 MNHEY, CDR2 SVGAGI. The CDR3 length is 15 residues. The chain's CDR3 is CASSYSRMGYNEQFF. In DNA, the CDR3 is TGTGCCAGCAGTTACTCGAGGATGGGCTACAATGAGCAGTTCTTC.

In its sample, this clone was seen once. V gene TRBV11-3 combines with J gene TRBJ2-1, with TRBD1 matching over 9 bases. Germline-derived CDR1 and CDR2 are SGHNT and YENEEA. This CDR3 comprises 15 residues. J gave up 7 bases and V 6 bases, and 10 bases lay outside the gene matches. CDR3 DNA sequence: TGTGCCAGCAGTCCAGCCGGGACAGGGATGAATGAGCAGTTCTTC. Translated: CASSPAGTGMNEQFF.

The genes are TRBV7-3 and TRBJ2-2; possibly TRBD1 or TRBD2 for D (5 bases each). Germline V gene data show CDR1 as SGHTA and CDR2 as FQGTGA. The CDR3 totals 15 residues. V was clipped by 2 bases and J by 7 bases, with 14 bases between them. CDR3 nucleotide sequence: TGTGCCAGCAGCTTAGACGGGGCTTGGGACGGGGAGCTGTTTTTT. This encodes CASSLDGAWDGELFF.

V and J are TRBV27 and TRBJ1-5; perhaps TRBD1 as D (6 bases). Trimming cost V 6 bases and J 1 base, with 13 bases left between them. The CDR3 loop spans 15 amino acids. Germline assignment: CDR1 MNHEY and CDR2 SMNVEV (reference sequence). The CDR3 here is CASRRGGRSNQPQHF. CDR3 nucleotide sequence: TGTGCCAGCAGAAGGGGGGGCAGAAGCAATCAGCCCCAGCATTTT.